This entry lists 26 T cell receptor beta chains sequenced from one sample in a study of spatial heterogeneity in lung cancer. Regarding the study as a whole: Mutation counts in tumors were tracked by counts of expanded intratumoral alpha and beta TCRs.

One entry per CDR3 protein results from TCRdb running MiXCR on the 5' RACE reads. The profile shows 100,000 to 110,000 distinct CDR3 sequences, 4.4% of them singletons. The time point is: sample taken at primary tumor resection. Their cognate antigens are unknown. Here the sequenced sample was lung tumor tissue, taken at surgery. These receptors were obtained from a male donor with early-stage non-small cell lung cancer.

This clonotype was observed at least ten times. The chain uses TRBV7-9 and TRBJ2-7; maybe TRBD2 (5 bases). The V gene lost 0 bases and the J gene lost 3 bases, with 12 bases spanning the gap. Germline CDR1 reads SEHNR; CDR2 reads FQNEAQ (reference sequence). This CDR3 spans 15 amino acids. The CDR3 spells CASSLAVDLYYEQYF. The CDR3 bases are TGTGCCAGCAGCTTAGCAGTGGACTTGTACTACGAGCAGTACTTC.

Ten or more counts support this clonotype. The chain couples TRBV12-3 or TRBV12-4 to TRBJ2-7; 8 bases map to TRBD2. This CDR3 contains 15 residues. V lost 4 bases to trimming and J lost 5 bases; unmatched junction nucleotides: 10. CDR3 DNA: TGTGCCAGCAGTTCCCCAAGGACTAGCTTCGACGAGCAGTACTTC. Translation: CASSSPRTSFDEQYF.

This clonotype was detected many times. This chain joins TRBV28 and TRBJ1-5; D is undetermined. The V end lost 10 bases, the J end lost 3 bases, and 13 bases lay between the germline ends. Per the germline V gene, CDR1 is MDHEN and CDR2 is SYDVKM. The CDR3 is 13 residues long. CDR3 residues: CATGEGFNQPQHF. For the CDR3, the DNA is TGTGCCACCGGGGAGGGTTTCAATCAGCCCCAGCATTTT. The whole variable domain, remainder taken from reference TRBV28 and TRBJ1-5, is DVKVTQSSRYLVKRTGEKVFLECVQDMDHENMFWYRQDPGLGLRLIYFSYDVKMKEKGDIPEGYSVSREKKERFSLILESASTNQTSMYLCATGEGFNQPQHFGDGTRLSIL.

This clonotype was counted only a few times. The chain joins TRBV7-9 to TRBJ2-1; TRBD2 agrees at 9 bases. Germline V lookup: CDR1 SEHNR, CDR2 FQNEAQ (reference sequence). V trimming: 5 bases; J trimming: 5 bases; junction bases outside the gene matches: 10. The CDR3 loop spans 16 amino acids. CDR3 sequence: CASSPGLALGNNEQFF. The CDR3 bases are TGTGCCAGCAGCCCGGGACTAGCCCTCGGGAACAATGAGCAGTTCTTC.

This clonotype was seen repeatedly, ten times or more. J is TRBJ2-6 and V is TRBV6-1, with D unresolved. Between the trimmed V and J ends, which lost 5 bases and 1 base, there was a span of 21 bases. Germline V gives CDR1 MNHNS, CDR2 SASEGT. The CDR3 consists of 19 residues. CDR3 residues: CASSKQDTKLRSGANVLTF. The CDR3 DNA sequence: TGTGCCAGCAGTAAACAAGACACAAAATTGAGATCTGGGGCCAACGTCCTGACTTTC.

The chain employs TRBV2 and TRBJ1-2; TRBD1 agrees at 7 bases. V lost 3 bases, J lost 4 bases, and 11 bases stayed unmatched. Germline CDR1 and CDR2: SNHLY and FYNNEI. This CDR3 is built from 16 residues. DNA of the CDR3: TGTGCCAGCAGTGACCCAGGGGGGCGGCTTGGCTATGGCTACACCTTC. It is translated as CASSDPGGRLGYGYTF.

This chain's CDR3 is CSARQGDYEQYF. CDR3 bases: TGCAGTGCTAGACAGGGGGACTACGAGCAGTACTTC. The genes are TRBV20-1 and TRBJ2-7; 7 bases are shared with TRBD1. V trimming: 2 bases; J trimming: 3 bases; junction bases outside the gene matches: 1. The CDR3 is 12 amino acids. CDR1 is DFQATT, CDR2 SNEGSKA, per germline (reference sequence).

In its sample, this clonotype was seen many times. The chain uses TRBV20-1 and TRBJ1-5; D unclear. V was trimmed by 5 bases and J by 5 bases, leaving 16 bases between them. The germline V gene has CDR1 DFQATT and CDR2 SNEGSKA (reference sequence). The CDR3 runs to 14 residues. Here the CDR3 reads CSAPRDNQYQPQHF. CDR3 coding DNA: TGCAGTGCTCCAAGGGATAACCAATATCAGCCCCAGCATTTT.

This clonotype was seen a handful of times. V gene TRBV28 combines with J gene TRBJ1-4; perhaps TRBD1 as D (5 bases). This CDR3 comprises 13 residues. The germline CDR1 and CDR2 sequences are MDHEN and SYDVKM. Trimming pared 5 bases from V and 5 bases from J, leaving 9 bases between. CDR3: CASSGGGNEKLFF. In DNA, the CDR3 is TGTGCCAGCAGTGGGGGAGGAAATGAAAAACTGTTTTTT.

The table lists this clonotype with many counts. The V and J genes are TRBV5-5 and TRBJ2-1; D gene ambiguous. Trimming pared 4 bases from V and 7 bases from J, leaving 15 bases between. The CDR3 runs to 14 residues. Germline CDR1 reads SGHKS; CDR2 reads YYEKEE (reference sequence). The chain's CDR3 is CASSPSPRLNEQFF. In DNA, the CDR3 is TGTGCCAGCAGCCCCTCCCCCAGATTAAATGAGCAGTTCTTC.

This clonotype was counted many times. V usage is TRBV28 and J usage is TRBJ2-4; D is unclear. This CDR3 spans 16 amino acids. Deletions cut 6 bases from V and 4 bases from J, with 19 bases between. Germline V gene sequence: CDR1 MDHEN, CDR2 SYDVKM. In DNA, the CDR3 is TGTGCCAGCAGAACCAGTTCTTCACCTAAAAAAAACATTCAGTACTTC. This encodes CASRTSSSPKKNIQYF. Using reference TRBV28 and TRBJ2-4 for the parts outside the CDR3, the full variable domain is DVKVTQSSRYLVKRTGEKVFLECVQDMDHENMFWYRQDPGLGLRLIYFSYDVKMKEKGDIPEGYSVSREKKERFSLILESASTNQTSMYLCASRTSSSPKKNIQYFGAGTRLSVL.

This clonotype came up many times. This chain connects TRBV11-2 to TRBJ2-3; TRBD2 matches at 8 bases. V dropped 4 bases and J dropped 9; count of bases not matched to a gene: 12. Looked up from germline, CDR1 is SGHAT and CDR2 is FQNNGV. The CDR3 loop spans 15 amino acids. The CDR3 loop reads CASSSGLAGVETQYF. The CDR3 bases are TGTGCCAGCAGCTCTGGACTAGCAGGGGTTGAAACGCAGTATTTT.

Many counts were recorded for this clonotype. The chain uses TRBV27 and TRBJ2-5; 13 bases align to TRBD2. CDR3 length equals 17 residues. Losses at the gene ends were 4 bases for V and 2 bases for J; bases not matched to a gene: 7. CDR1 is MNHEY and CDR2 is SMNVEV in the germline V gene (reference sequence). The CDR3: CASSSTSGRDFQETQYF. CDR3 DNA sequence: TGTGCCAGCAGTTCTACTAGCGGGAGGGATTTTCAAGAGACCCAGTACTTC.

The rearrangement uses TRBV27 and TRBJ2-3; D remains ambiguous. V shed 6 bases and J shed 3 bases, with 16 bases lying between them. The CDR3 contains 15 residues. The germline gives CDR1 MNHEY, CDR2 SMNVEV (reference sequence). CDR3 sequence reads: CASSKGRSRTDTQYF. The CDR3 DNA reads as TGTGCCAGCAGCAAAGGCCGCAGCAGGACAGATACGCAGTATTTT.

This clonotype appeared a few times. This chain links TRBV15 with TRBJ1-5; D is uncertain. Germline loops: CDR1 LNHNV, CDR2 YYDKDF (reference sequence). V lost 0 bases and J lost 3, with 12 bases in between. CDR3 length: 16 residues. The CDR3 region has the DNA TGTGCCACCAGCAGAGACCCGTCGGGGTACAATCAGCCCCAGCATTTT. As protein: CATSRDPSGYNQPQHF.

This clonotype was observed many times. The J gene is TRBJ1-1, the V gene TRBV20-1, with a possible D match to TRBD1 (5 bases). CDR1 is DFQATT and CDR2 is SNEGSKA in the germline V gene (reference sequence). The CDR3 has 14 residues. Trimming pared 5 bases from V and 5 bases from J, leaving 18 bases between. The CDR3 loop reads CSAGPGGTGTEAFF. The CDR3 nucleotides are TGCAGTGCTGGGCCCGGAGGGACGGGAACTGAAGCTTTCTTT.

This clonotype came up a few times. The V and J genes are TRBV6-5 and TRBJ1-1, with 8 positions matching TRBD1. The junction had 5 bases not matched to a gene; V was cut back by 0 bases and J by 5 bases. Germline-derived CDR1 and CDR2 are MNHEY and SVGAGI. The CDR3 has 15 residues. The CDR3 is CASSYSGTGWTEAFF. The CDR3 DNA reads TGTGCCAGCAGTTACTCTGGGACAGGTTGGACTGAAGCTTTCTTT.

The sample holds many counts of this clonotype. The genes are TRBV6-5 and TRBJ2-1, with 8 bases aligning to TRBD2. The germline gives CDR1 MNHEY, CDR2 SVGAGI. The CDR3 consists of 14 residues. The ends lost 6 bases at V and 7 bases at J; junction bases unmatched: 8. As DNA, the CDR3 is TGTGCCAGCAGCCCAGCAGCGGGGGTGAATGAGCAGTTCTTC. Its translation: CASSPAAGVNEQFF.

This clonotype came up many times. The chain is built from TRBV20-1 and TRBJ2-7; D call uncertain. This CDR3 is built from 11 residues. In germline, CDR1 is DFQATT, CDR2 SNEGSKA (reference sequence). Deletions cut 3 bases from V and 5 bases from J, with 8 bases between. CDR3 in DNA: TGCAGTGCTAGGCCTGAAGACGAGCAGTACTTC. Its translation is CSARPEDEQYF.

This clonotype has a count of ten or more. The V gene is TRBV21-1, the J gene TRBJ2-1; TRBD2 is taken as the D call from the table, unchecked against the DNA. TRBV21-1 is reported as a pseudogene. The CDR3 runs 13 residues. CDR3 in DNA: TGTGCCAGCAGAGGAGCGGGACACAATGAGCAGTTCTTC. Translation: CASRGAGHNEQFF.

There are a few counts of this clonotype. The CDR3 region has the DNA TGTGCCAGCAAGTGGCAAGCGGGATTACAAGAGACCCAGTACTTC. It codes for CASKWQAGLQETQYF. The chain links TRBV6-1 to TRBJ2-5; TRBD2 matches 7 bases. The CDR3 loop spans 15 amino acids. Trimming took 7 bases from V and 2 from J; bases not matched to a gene: 10. CDR1 is MNHNS and CDR2 is SASEGT in the germline V gene.

This clonotype was counted ten times or more. The rearrangement joins TRBV5-1 to TRBJ1-1, with a possible D match to TRBD1 (5 bases). Germline V CDR1 and CDR2: SGHRS, YFSETQ. The CDR3 totals 16 residues. The ends were cut back, 4 bases at V and 1 base at J, with 17 bases in the middle. The CDR3 region is CASSLRPGMANTEAFF. In DNA, the CDR3 is TGCGCCAGCAGCCTGCGGCCAGGGATGGCGAACACTGAAGCTTTCTTT. Full variable domain (missing parts from reference TRBV5-1 and TRBJ1-1): KAGVTQTPRYLIKTRGQQVTLSCSPISGHRSVSWYQQTPGQGLQFLFEYFSETQRNKGNFPGRFSGRQFSNSRSEMNVSTLELGDSALYLCASSLRPGMANTEAFFGQGTRLTVV.

The chain has TRBV25-1 and TRBJ2-7; D gene unclear. The V gene's germline CDR1 is MGHDK and CDR2 SYGVNS. The CDR3 consists of 14 residues. Trimming cost V 1 base and J 7 bases, with 14 bases left between them. The CDR3 loop reads CASSEFSGPSEQYF. CDR3 bases: TGTGCCAGCAGTGAATTTAGTGGGCCTAGTGAGCAGTACTTC.

There are many counts of this clonotype. The chain uses TRBV2 and TRBJ1-6, with no clear D. The CDR3 sequence is 15 residues long. Germline values: CDR1 SNHLY, CDR2 FYNNEI. The CDR3 reads CGKGVHGDYNSPLHF. In nucleotides, the CDR3 is TGTGGGAAAGGTGTCCACGGGGACTATAATTCACCCCTCCACTTT.

This clonotype was observed at least ten times. V gene TRBV6-6 combines with J gene TRBJ2-1; maybe TRBD1 (5 bases). Trimming took off 4 bases at V and 5 bases at J, with 15 bases between the two ends. This CDR3 is 15 amino acids long. Germline V gene sequence: CDR1 MNHNY, CDR2 SVGAGI (reference sequence). The CDR3 protein is CASSFIAGQNNEQFF. The CDR3 nucleotides are TGTGCCAGCAGTTTTATTGCAGGGCAAAACAATGAGCAGTTCTTC.

This sequence joins TRBV6-6 and TRBJ2-7, with a tentative D call TRBD1 (6 bases). CDR1 is MNHNY and CDR2 is SVGAGI in the germline V gene (reference sequence). V lost 8 bases and J 1 base, leaving 15 bases between the germline ends. The CDR3 is made up of 14 amino acids. CDR3 in amino acids: CASLRQAFSYEQYF. CDR3 DNA: TGTGCCAGCCTCAGACAGGCTTTTTCCTACGAGCAGTACTTC.